Detailed here is one T cell receptor beta chain. The antigen is not known. The length of the CDR3 is 13 residues. Germline CDR1 is SQVTM and CDR2 is ANQGSEA. With 3 bases removed from V and 5 bases from J, the gap between germline ends came to 13 bases. This specimen comes from a study of cytomegalovirus exposure and HLA in healthy donors. In the PCR, 60 Vbeta and 13 Jbeta primers were used. The table came from immunoSEQ multiplex PCR; TCRdb's copy has only in-frame clones and leaves some out. The table records around 170,000 clones, approximately 80% of them present only once. Study-level findings and limits: A later analysis, which compared TCR beta chains of equal frequency, found the HLA-associated ones more clonally expanded. As immune exposure information, only CMV serostatus was available.

Input material: PBMCs. The V gene is TRBV29-1, the J gene TRBJ2-5, with D tentatively TRBD2 (5 bases). This clonotype was sampled from a girl aged 10 to 17 in good health and CMV-seropositive. The CDR3 loop is CSVEQSRGETQYF. The CDR3 DNA reads as TGCAGCGTTGAGCAGTCGAGAGGGGAGACCCAGTACTTC. Full variable domain (remainder filled in from reference TRBV29-1 and TRBJ2-5): SAVISQKPSRDICQRGTSLTIQCQVDSQVTMMFWYRQQPGQSLTLIATANQGSEATYESGFVIDKFPISRPNLTFSTLTVSNMSPEDSSIYLCSVEQSRGETQYFGPGTRLLVL.